Listed below are T cell receptor beta chains from one sample, sequenced in a study of shared clonotypes between healthy human individuals. Only in-frame clones appear in the TCRdb table, and some are missing; sequencing was by immunoSEQ multiplex PCR. The sample consists of roughly 2.5 million clones, around 90% of them appearing once. Sequencing input: naive CD4+ T cells sorted from blood. These receptor sequences come from a man between 18 and 29 years old in good health. CDR3s include the opening cysteine and the closing phenylalanine or tryptophan. The order of the fields is V gene, CDR3 length, D gene, clone size, J gene, CDR3 DNA, CDR3 protein. The D gene is left open where the match is weak. Only some rows state a clone size, as once, few, many or a class for expanded clones.

TRBV7-2	14	TRBD2	.	TRBJ2-3	TGTGCCAGCAGCCCCAAAAGCGGGGGGGGAACGCAGTATTTT	CASSPKSGGGTQYF
TRBV10-3	12	.	few	TRBJ2-1	TGTGCCATCAGTGACGGGGCCTATGAGCAGTTCTTC	CAISDGAYEQFF
TRBV5-1	14	.	.	TRBJ2-2	TGCGCCAGCTGTCAGGCCCCGAGCACCGGGGAGCTGTTTTTT	CASCQAPSTGELFF
TRBV2	13	.	.	TRBJ2-5	TGTGCCAGCCGACGCAATGACCAAGGGACCCAGTACTTC	CASRRNDQGTQYF
TRBV2	16	TRBD1	.	TRBJ2-1	TGTGCCAGCAGTGAAGCTGGCGGGACAGGGGTCGATGAGCAGTTCTTC	CASSEAGGTGVDEQFF
TRBV30	17	.	.	TRBJ1-6	TGTGCCTGGGGGTCAGGGAAACTTAGCTCCTATAATTCACCCCTCCACTTT	CAWGSGKLSSYNSPLHF
TRBV9	13	.	once	TRBJ2-3	TGTGCCAGCAGCGTATCCCGTCCAGATACGCAGTATTTT	CASSVSRPDTQYF
TRBV30	11	.	.	TRBJ2-1	TGTGCGCTGGAGTTGATGAATGAGCAGTTCTTC	CALELMNEQFF
TRBV5-4	14	.	.	TRBJ2-5	TGTGCCAGCAGCGGTTTCGGGGCGAGAGAGACCCAGTACTTC	CASSGFGARETQYF
TRBV18	18	TRBD2	.	TRBJ2-7	TGTGCCAGCTCACCGGGCCTAGCGGGAGGGACCTACTCCTACGAGCAGTACTTC	CASSPGLAGGTYSYEQYF
TRBV7-2	17	TRBD1	.	TRBJ1-2	TGTGCCAGCAGCTCGCCGGGACAGCTCCTTCATGAATTTGGCTACACCTTC	CASSSPGQLLHEFGYTF
TRBV5-4	15	.	.	TRBJ1-5	TGTGCCAGCAGCTCGTACGGGGGTGGAGGTCAGCCCCAGCATTTT	CASSSYGGGGQPQHF
TRBV7-2	15	TRBD2	.	TRBJ2-3	TGTGCCAGCAGCTTTAGCGGGGGGCGCGGAGATACGCAGTATTTT	CASSFSGGRGDTQYF
TRBV23-1	18	.	.	TRBJ1-1	TGCGCCAGCAGTCGCCCCCTCCCGGGACACCTACTGAACACTGAAGCTTTCTTT	CASSRPLPGHLLNTEAFF
TRBV6-1	13	.	.	TRBJ1-4	TGTGCCAGCAGTGAGTATCCAGGAGAAAAACTGTTTTTT	CASSEYPGEKLFF
TRBV7-9	12	.	.	TRBJ1-4	TGTGCCAGCAGCCTCAGGGGCGAAAAACTGTTTTTT	CASSLRGEKLFF
TRBV10-3	15	.	.	TRBJ1-6	TGTGCCATCAGTGAGTCGGAGGCAGGGAGGGCACCCCTCCACTTT	CAISESEAGRAPLHF
TRBV5-1	15	TRBD1	.	TRBJ2-7	TGCGCCAGCAGCTTGGGGGACAGCGCTTCCTACGAGCAGTACTTC	CASSLGDSASYEQYF
TRBV7-2	14	.	.	TRBJ1-5	TGTGCCAGCAGCTTAGGGGCGGGCCGAGAACCCCAGCATTTT	CASSLGAGREPQHF
TRBV6-5	14	.	.	TRBJ1-5	TGTGCCAGCAGCCCCCCCGGGGGTGATCAGCCCCAGCATTTT	CASSPPGGDQPQHF
TRBV10-3	14	.	.	TRBJ2-5	TGTGCCATCGGGGCTGTGCCGGCCCAAGAGACCCAGTACTTC	CAIGAVPAQETQYF
TRBV18	15	TRBD1	.	TRBJ1-4	TGTGCCAGCTCACCGTCAGGGGGCGTATATGAAAAACTGTTTTTT	CASSPSGGVYEKLFF
TRBV2	21	TRBD2	.	TRBJ2-3	TGTGCCAGCAGTAGGGGTTTGGGACTAGCGGGAGGGCCTGGATCTACAGATACGCAGTATTTT	CASSRGLGLAGGPGSTDTQYF
TRBV7-3	16	.	once	TRBJ2-6	TGTGCCAGCAGCTTACTACTGCCCTCTGGGGCCAACGTCCTGACTTTC	CASSLLLPSGANVLTF
TRBV11-3	19	TRBD2	.	TRBJ2-1	TGTGCCAGCAGCCAAACTAGCGGGGGGCGTTTAAGCTCCTACAATGAGCAGTTCTTC	CASSQTSGGRLSSYNEQFF
TRBV2	15	.	.	TRBJ1-2	TGTGCCAGCACCCTTGACGACAGCCCTAGTTATGGCTACACCTTC	CASTLDDSPSYGYTF
TRBV28	13	.	.	TRBJ1-2	TGTGCCAGCAGTCCGAGGGGCGGCTATGGCTACACCTTC	CASSPRGGYGYTF
TRBV5-4	14	.	.	TRBJ1-3	TGTGCCAGCAGCCTCAGTATCTCTGGAAACACCATATATTTT	CASSLSISGNTIYF
TRBV6-5	16	TRBD2	.	TRBJ2-5	TGTGCCAGCAGTTCACCGGGACTAGCGGGACGGGAGACCCAGTACTTC	CASSSPGLAGRETQYF
TRBV5-6	14	.	.	TRBJ2-7	TGTGCCAGCAGCTTGTTGGAGGCCCCCTACGAGCAGTACTTC	CASSLLEAPYEQYF
TRBV6-1	15	TRBD2	.	TRBJ2-7	TGTGCCAGCAGTCGTACTAGCGATAGCTCCTACGAGCAGTACTTC	CASSRTSDSSYEQYF
TRBV28	18	.	.	TRBJ2-4	TGTGCCAGCAGTCCTCCTCCCTACAGGGAGATAGCCAAAAACATTCAGTACTTC	CASSPPPYREIAKNIQYF
TRBV25-1	18	TRBD2	.	TRBJ2-3	TGTGCCAGCAGTGTCGGGACTAGCGGGAGTAGGAGCACAGATACGCAGTATTTT	CASSVGTSGSRSTDTQYF
TRBV18	13	TRBD2	.	TRBJ2-5	TGTGCCAGCTCACCTGGACTAGCGGAGACCCAGTACTTC	CASSPGLAETQYF
TRBV7-2	15	TRBD2	.	TRBJ2-2	TGTGCCAGCAGCTTAGCTAGCGGGGTCACCGGGGAGCTGTTTTTT	CASSLASGVTGELFF
TRBV7-2	15	.	.	TRBJ1-1	TGTGCCAGCAGCTTAGTGGCTGGGGGGCTCACTGAAGCTTTCTTT	CASSLVAGGLTEAFF
TRBV19	16	TRBD1	.	TRBJ1-2	TGTGCCAGTAGTTTTACAGGGGGCGAGTCTAACTATGGCTACACCTTC	CASSFTGGESNYGYTF
TRBV4-3	14	.	few	TRBJ1-1	TGCGCCAGCAGCCAAGATTGGACAAACACTGAAGCTTTCTTT	CASSQDWTNTEAFF
TRBV4-2	13	TRBD1	.	TRBJ2-3	TGTGCCAGCAGCCGGGACAGGCATGATACGCAGTATTTT	CASSRDRHDTQYF
TRBV19	12	TRBD1	.	TRBJ1-2	TGTGCCAGTAGTACAGGGGGAAGTGGCTACACCTTC	CASSTGGSGYTF
TRBV11-2	12	TRBD1	.	TRBJ1-1	TGTGCCAGCAGAGGGACAGGGGTTTTGCCTTTCTTT	CASRGTGVLPFF
TRBV27	18	.	.	TRBJ1-5	TGTGCCAGCAGTTCCCGCCTTCACAGGTTCTCTAGCAATCAGCCCCAGCATTTT	CASSSRLHRFSSNQPQHF
TRBV11-3	14	.	.	TRBJ2-5	TGTGCCAGCAGCAATCAGGGACACCAAGAGACCCAGTACTTC	CASSNQGHQETQYF
TRBV30	14	.	.	TRBJ2-4	TGTGCCTGGAGTGCCACGTGGGACTTGGACATTCAGTACTTC	CAWSATWDLDIQYF
TRBV7-6	16	TRBD1	.	TRBJ2-7	TGTGCCAGCAGCCCCGGGACAGGCCTTCCTAACTACGAGCAGTACTTC	CASSPGTGLPNYEQYF
TRBV7-2	13	.	.	TRBJ2-7	TGTGCCAGCATCAATACCGGGGGCTACGAGCAGTACTTC	CASINTGGYEQYF
TRBV14	18	.	.	TRBJ2-7	TGTGCCAGCAGCCACTCTCATTGGGGGGAACGGGGACAATACGAGCAGTACTTC	CASSHSHWGERGQYEQYF
TRBV7-8	15	TRBD2	.	TRBJ2-7	TGTGCCAGCAGCCATGGGGGGGTAACAGACTACGAGCAGTACTTC	CASSHGGVTDYEQYF
TRBV6-5	15	.	.	TRBJ2-7	TGTGCCAGCAGCCGCTCCCCGGGCGAATCCTACGAGCAGTACTTC	CASSRSPGESYEQYF
TRBV27	13	.	.	TRBJ2-1	TGTGCCAGCAGTCTAAGACTCCACAATGAGCAGTTCTTC	CASSLRLHNEQFF
TRBV7-2	15	TRBD1	once	TRBJ1-2	TGTGCCAGCAGCTTAGGGTTGGGACAGTCCTATGGCTACACCTTC	CASSLGLGQSYGYTF
TRBV6-4	15	TRBD1	.	TRBJ2-3	TGTGCCAGCACCCAAACAGGACAGGGGGGGGATACGCAGTATTTT	CASTQTGQGGDTQYF
TRBV4-3	15	.	.	TRBJ1-3	TGCGCCAGCAGCCAAGCGGGGTTCTCTGGAAACACCATATATTTT	CASSQAGFSGNTIYF
TRBV7-9	14	.	.	TRBJ2-3	TGTGCCAGCAGCTTTGGGGGCCTCACAGATACGCAGTATTTT	CASSFGGLTDTQYF
TRBV28	13	.	.	TRBJ2-3	TGTGCCAGCAGCCCACGGAACACAGATACGCAGTATTTT	CASSPRNTDTQYF
TRBV9	17	.	.	TRBJ1-2	TGTGCCAGCAGCGTAGGAATTAACAGGGTTCAGGACTATGGCTACACCTTC	CASSVGINRVQDYGYTF
TRBV5-1	14	TRBD1	few	TRBJ1-5	TGCGCCAGCAGCACAGGGGGCCGGGATCAGCCCCAGCATTTT	CASSTGGRDQPQHF